This TCR beta chain was observed in a study of cytomegalovirus exposure and HLA in healthy donors (dated by TCRdb to about 2017). About the investigation overall: According to an earlier analysis of 450 to 650 of the donors, about 180 million T cells yielded 117 million unique TCR beta sequences and around 300 Gb of sequence data. Rather than using new phenotypic data, the later analysis identified candidate immune exposures from TCR beta sequences and from how often those sequences occurred across donors. The study was designed to test whether signatures of past pathogen exposure could be identified by cataloging public T cell receptors. Several DR-DQ haplotypes were handled as single units for association and clustering because linkage in the cohort was strong. Roughly 320 gigabases of sequencing data and around 80 million unique TCR sequences made up an early release that covered 640 HLA-typed donors. Alongside the repertoire data, information on donor age, sex, ethnicity and CMV serostatus was compiled. A later analysis re-examined previously published TCR beta repertoires from around 670 donors and added high-resolution HLA genotyping to investigate patterns of TCR occurrence. The genetic ancestry cluster associated with self-reported Caucasian donors included 81% of the approximately 410 genotyped donors. The T cell repertoires of 700 or so subjects were profiled by immunosequencing and related to cytomegalovirus serostatus. To decide whether each TCR beta V gene segment behaved as functional or pseudogenic, an earlier analysis of 587 of the donors relied on high-throughput TCR beta sequencing. Every repertoire in the discovery cohort had been generated on one and the same sequencing platform. A later genetic analysis used genome-wide SNP genotypes for about three fifths of the 666 donors, treating that subset as a discovery cohort. In addition to the first cohort of 650 to 750 subjects, a separate validation cohort of 130 or so different subjects was used. Both class I and class II loci were covered by HLA typing, at four-digit resolution. The study combined high-throughput TCR immunosequencing, statistical association of individual TCRs with disease status, and machine learning to predict cytomegalovirus infection status. The number of donors typed differed by locus, with 629-630 for A, B, C, DRB1 and DQB1, roughly 520 for DQA1, 600 to 610 for DPA1, and roughly 450 for DPB1. On average, approximately 250,000 unique TCR beta nucleotide sequences were sequenced per donor among some 430 genotyped donors of the cohort, with 15% to 20% of those sequences being non-productive. Overall study outcomes, separate from this receptor: In a later analysis, TCR association rates were found to vary across HLA loci, with the most associated TCRs seen for DRB1 alleles and the fewest for HLA-C alleles. The sequencing pipeline was judged likely to have produced a cluster of highly shared sequence variants as a technical artifact. In an earlier analysis of some 500 of the donors, most TCR beta V segments were observed in productive rearrangements about 90% or about 30% of the time, broadly matching IMGT annotations. The authors suggested that the approach could potentially be extended to other disease states and immunological phenotypes. A later genetic analysis reported fewer N-insertions in productive TCRs among donors in an Asian-associated ancestry cluster than the approximately 700-donor mean. Presence/absence analyses assumed roughly uniform sequencing depth across donors, an assumption that may not hold. Most CMV-associated TCR beta chains appeared to be HLA-restricted in a later analysis, and the HLA associations seemed to be driven largely by CMV exposure. Most TCR sequences were seen in very few donors, while some public TCRs were found in many individuals. V-gene and J-gene trimming of TCR beta chains was associated with a missense DCLRE1C variant in a later genetic analysis, and the association was replicated in an independent cohort. Seventeen rarely observed V segments, including chromosome 9 orphons, were excluded from the earlier analysis of almost 600 of the donors because counts were too low. In vitro tests confirmed that a few of the cytomegalovirus-associated TCR beta chains recognize cytomegalovirus antigens. In this cohort, only TCR beta chains were sequenced, and detectable features were limited by the absence of alpha or paired-chain data. Several of the top co-occurrence clusters appeared to be linked to parvovirus B19, influenza, CMV and Epstein-Barr virus, according to a later analysis. The classifier was reported to diagnose cytomegalovirus status with high specificity and sensitivity in both the original cohort and the validation cohort. For the cohort, immune exposure information was limited to CMV serostatus. Specific HLA alleles were associated with roughly 17,000 TCR beta sequences at a false discovery rate of 0.05 in a later analysis. Some IMGT-functional V segments, including TRBV6-2 and TRBV6-3, could not be distinguished by the 87-base-pair reads and were therefore excluded. Correlated functional status among segregating V segments might reflect linkage disequilibrium, but an unknown experimental factor could not be ruled out. In the study, approximately 160 TCR beta chains were listed as associated with cytomegalovirus. Compared with equally common non-associated chains, HLA-associated TCR beta chains in a later analysis were more clonally expanded and had lower generation probabilities. A further reported finding was that TCR beta sequences accurately predicted the HLA-A and HLA-B alleles for most subjects in the first cohort. When HLA alleles, especially DR and DQ, strongly co-occurred, TCR associations were difficult to assign to individual alleles. Because HLA typing was unavailable for some donors at each locus, only the typed subset was used in association tests.

V gives up 5 bases and J gives up 7 bases, and the segment between their germline ends measures 10 bases. The germline V gene (reference sequence) gives CDR1 as DFQATT and CDR2 as SNEGSKA. The CDR3 spans 11 residues, from the cysteine through the phenylalanine. The only DNA kept is the CDR3, 33 bases in frame from the first base. With respect to this clone: Its antigen target is currently unknown. Base qualities are missing; no much larger clone stands one base away.

Library method: the immunoSEQ multiplex PCR assay. For the multiplex PCR, a mixture combining 60 forward primers for TCR Vbeta segments and 13 reverse primers for TCR Jbeta segments was used. Amplification of the CDR3 region of rearranged TCR beta genes was performed with a multiplex PCR assay on genomic DNA. Amplified TCR beta libraries were sequenced as 87-base-pair reads on the Illumina HiSeq System. The published analysis was carried out like this. Across the roughly 600 repertoires, a later analysis counted 80 million or so unique TCR beta chains, around 11 million of which were shared by at least two donors. Raw reads were error-corrected and collapsed into unique sequences by a nearest-neighbor algorithm in which closely related sequences were merged to remove PCR and sequencing errors. Alignment of CDR3 sequences to IMGT reference sequences was used to assign V, D and J gene segments. Each retained sequence needed at least a six-nucleotide match to both a V gene segment and a J gene segment. A rearrangement was called productive if the CDR3 had no stop codons and remained in frame with V and J, and every other rearrangement was called non-productive. CDR3 was defined by IMGT convention, running from the second conserved V-encoded cysteine to the conserved J-encoded phenylalanine. The earlier analysis of about 640 of the donors excluded any sequence lacking an unambiguous match to a single V gene segment. An earlier analysis of 587 of the donors classified V segments as functional when productive rearrangements were above 56.7% and as segregating when the standard deviation between donors was above 5%. A statistical classification framework was built to diagnose cytomegalovirus status from the catalog of TCR beta chain sequences. A later analysis assigned V and J genes by comparing TCR nucleotide sequences with IMGT/GENE-DB human TR gene sequences. Using the TCRdist pipeline, a later analysis assigned CDR3 sequences along with most-parsimonious VDJ recombination scenarios. In a later analysis, each TCR beta chain was defined by its CDR3 amino acid sequence together with its V-gene family, and reads lacking a unique V-gene family were excluded. To address suspected cross-contamination and a sequencing artifact, a later analysis removed 550 to 750 highly shared, low-generation-probability nucleotide sequences. For each public chain, a later analysis derived a clonal expansion index from normalized ranks of inferred template counts within each repertoire. Generation probabilities in a later analysis came from a VDJ recombination model fitted to out-of-frame rearrangements, and those results were checked against IGoR. In a later analysis, TCR-TCR, TCR-HLA and TCR-CMV co-occurrence was scored with hypergeometric tests, and a repertoire-size bias correction was applied to TCR pairs. To estimate false discovery rates, a later analysis permuted the HLA or CMV assignments 20 times. In a later analysis, co-occurring TCRs were grouped using DBSCAN, and TCRdist sequence similarity was added for clustering within HLA-allele-positive subsets. Repertoires with fewer than 30,000 or more than 120,000 public chains, plus five repertoires with anomalous nucleotide sharing, were excluded from co-occurrence clustering. As stored in TCRdb, this immuneACCESS dataset retains in-frame rearrangements with V and J assigned. A fraction of the clones does not appear; measured against another copy, unresolved V genes explain less than half of the discrepancy, and the remainder lacks a known reason. V, J and clone size derive from that table, while D and trimming were established from the DNA sequence. For this sample there are 200,000 or so clones; 75% to 85% appear just once. The ten largest account for about 0.36% of the sample.

In total, over 600 healthy bone marrow donors made up the cohort. At the time of sampling, every cohort member was nominally healthy, though immune exposures that went unrecorded were likely present. The donor tested CMV seropositive and was one of the 289 seropositive cohort members. Each donor provided a peripheral blood sample, and peripheral blood mononuclear cells were used for TCR beta sequencing. Genomic DNA extraction from the blood cell samples was performed with the Qiagen DNeasy Blood Extraction Kit. The TCR comes from a male donor in good health and CMV-seropositive. The V and J genes are TRBV20-1 and TRBJ2-3; a weak D assignment points to TRBD2 (6 bases agree). Sequencing was carried out using PBMCs. The DNA sequence is TGCAGTGCTTCCGGGAGTAATACGCAGTATTTT. Its protein is CSASGSNTQYF.